A single sample is the source of the 15 T cell receptor beta chains below, sequenced in a study of blood T cells in healthy people across ages. Sample-barcoded 5' priming and a J-beta primer mix drove a second PCR of roughly 6 to 12 cycles. MiXCR, run by TCRdb on the 5' RACE reads, gives a single entry per CDR3 protein. Found here are 1.6 million or so distinct CDR3 sequences, about 32% of them singletons; the top ten hold around 10%. The sample was blood. These receptors were taken from a woman aged 25 to 45 in good health.

CDR3 loop: CASSLSLAHSLNEQFF. The DNA for the CDR3 is TGTGCCAGCAGTTTATCGCTAGCCCACAGCCTCAATGAGCAGTTCTTC. This chain connects TRBV27 to TRBJ2-1; TRBD2 might be the D (5 bases). Germline V CDR1 and CDR2: MNHEY, SMNVEV (reference sequence). The CDR3 contains 16 residues. V lost 0 bases to trimming and J lost 6 bases, with 15 bases between them.

This sequence joins TRBV6-2 or TRBV6-3 and TRBJ1-2; tentatively, D is TRBD1 (6 bases). From germline, CDR1 is MNHEY and CDR2 SVGEGT. This CDR3 region has 13 residues. The V and J ends lost 5 bases and 4 bases respectively, with 11 bases between them. This CDR3 is CASSVGHSYGYTF. The CDR3 DNA follows: TGTGCCAGCAGTGTGGGACACAGCTATGGCTACACCTTC.

In this sample, this clonotype turned up many times. The CDR3 DNA is TGTGCCAGCAGCCCCGGACTTATAAATGAGCAGTTCTTC. It specifies CASSPGLINEQFF. The chain couples TRBV7-6 to TRBJ2-1, with a tentative D call TRBD2 (5 bases). CDR3 size: 13 residues. From germline, CDR1 is SGHVS and CDR2 FNYEAQ. Trimming stripped 5 bases from V and 7 bases from J, with 12 bases between. Supplemented by reference TRBV7-6 and TRBJ2-1, the full variable domain reads GAGVSQSPRYKVTKRGQDVALRCDPISGHVSLYWYRQALGQGPEFLTYFNYEAQQDKSGLPNDRFSAERPEGSISTLTIQRTEQRDSAMYRCASSPGLINEQFFGPGTRLTVL.

This clonotype was seen more than once but under ten times. The V gene is TRBV4-1, the J gene TRBJ1-5, with D maybe TRBD1 (5 bases). Germline V gene data show CDR1 as MGHRA and CDR2 as YSYEKL. The V and J ends lost 1 base and 3 bases respectively, with 7 bases between them. The CDR3 length is 14 residues. CDR3 DNA sequence: TGCGCCAGCAGCCAAGCACAGGTCAATCAGCCCCAGCATTTT. This gives the protein CASSQAQVNQPQHF.

J is TRBJ2-7 and V is TRBV5-1; no clear D. CDR1 SGHRS and CDR2 YFSETQ come from the germline V gene. V dropped 5 bases and J dropped 0 bases, with 12 bases sitting between them. The CDR3 totals 14 residues. The DNA of the CDR3 is TGCGCCAGCAGGGGGTTGGACCACTCCTACGAGCAGTACTTC. This translates into CASRGLDHSYEQYF.

A few counts support this clonotype. CDR3 sequence (DNA): TGTGCCAGTACCTCGGACAGGACCGTCACTGAAGCTTTCTTT. It codes for CASTSDRTVTEAFF. The chain employs TRBV19 and TRBJ1-1, with 7 nucleotides matching TRBD1. The CDR3 contains 14 residues. Germline trimming cut 7 bases from V and 4 bases from J; bases unmatched to any gene: 9. Per the germline V gene, CDR1 is LNHDA and CDR2 is SQIVND (reference sequence). Complete variable domain (other parts from reference TRBV19 and TRBJ1-1): DGGITQSPKYLFRKEGQNVTLSCEQNLNHDAMYWYRQDPGQGLRLIYYSQIVNDFQKGDIAEGYSVSREKKESFPLTVTSAQKNPTAFYLCASTSDRTVTEAFFGQGTRLTVV.

This clonotype was detected only a few times. The chain has TRBV20-1 and TRBJ2-5; 8 bases agree with TRBD1. The CDR3 is 16 amino acids. The V and J ends lost 0 bases and 5 bases, in that order; junction bases with no gene match: 11. CDR1 is DFQATT, CDR2 SNEGSKA, per germline (reference sequence). CDR3 coding DNA: TGCAGTGCTAGAGAACGACAGGGGAAGAGCCGGGAGACCCAGTACTTC. Translating gives CSARERQGKSRETQYF.

This clonotype was recorded at least ten times. The chain links TRBV7-3 to TRBJ2-1; 8 bases map to TRBD2. The CDR3 is 14 amino acids. Germline lookup yields CDR1 SGHTA and CDR2 FQGTGA. After removal of 5 bases from V and 2 bases from J, the junction contained 2 bases not matched to a gene. CDR3 nucleotides: TGTGCCAGCAGCCCGGGACTAGCCTACAATGAGCAGTTCTTC. This sequence encodes CASSPGLAYNEQFF.

V and J are TRBV5-1 and TRBJ2-7; TRBD2 agrees at 7 bases. CDR3 size: 15 residues. From germline, CDR1 is SGHRS and CDR2 YFSETQ. After removal of 2 bases from V and 4 bases from J, the junction contained 9 bases not matched to a gene. The chain's CDR3 is CASSFVGGGRYEQYF. The CDR3, as DNA: TGCGCCAGCAGCTTCGTCGGAGGCGGGAGATACGAGCAGTACTTC.

The CDR3 sequence: CSARAEGGRSTDTQYF. The CDR3, as DNA: TGCAGTGCTAGAGCCGAAGGCGGCCGTAGCACAGATACGCAGTATTTT. The chain uses TRBV20-1 and TRBJ2-3; unclear D gene. Germline lookup yields CDR1 DFQATT and CDR2 SNEGSKA (reference sequence). Trimming pared 1 base from V and 0 bases from J, leaving 14 bases between. The CDR3 is made up of 16 amino acids.

In its sample, this clonotype was seen a few times. This chain joins TRBV20-1 and TRBJ1-2; perhaps TRBD1 as D (6 bases). The V gene lost 0 bases and the J gene lost 4 bases, with 9 bases spanning the gap. Germline V CDR1 and CDR2: DFQATT, SNEGSKA (reference sequence). The length of the CDR3 is 13 residues. CDR3 region: CSARDRQAYGYTF. The CDR3 nucleotides read TGCAGTGCTAGAGATCGACAGGCCTATGGCTACACCTTC.

This CDR3 reads CRAGGPVETQYF. DNA of the CDR3: TGCAGGGCGGGGGGGCCGGTTGAGACCCAGTACTTC. The rearrangement uses TRBV20-1 and TRBJ2-7; the match to TRBD2 covers 9 bases. The better agreement between TRBJ2-5 and the DNA end casts doubt on the J call. Germline values: CDR1 DFQATT, CDR2 SNEGSKA (reference sequence). The CDR3 extends over 12 amino acids.

The chain links TRBV14 to TRBJ2-7; 7 bases align to TRBD2. The J call may be incorrect, as the DNA end agrees better with TRBJ2-5. Germline CDR1 is SGHDN and CDR2 is FVKESK. The CDR3 is made up of 16 amino acids. Here the CDR3 DNA reads TGTGCCAGCAGCCAAGTGAGGCGGGAGCTACAAGAGACCCAGTACTTC. Encoded protein: CASSQVRRELQETQYF.

V and J are TRBV27 and TRBJ1-1; TRBD1 is a possible D gene (5 bases). V lost 7 bases, J lost 0 bases, and 9 bases lay in between. The CDR3 contains 13 residues. CDR1 is MNHEY, CDR2 SMNVEV, per germline (reference sequence). The CDR3 DNA reads TGTGCCAGCACCGACAGAATGAACACTGAAGCTTTCTTT. Its translation: CASTDRMNTEAFF.

This chain joins TRBV7-9 and TRBJ2-1; D uncertain. The CDR3 has 12 residues. CDR1 SEHNR and CDR2 FQNEAQ come from the germline V gene (reference sequence). Trimming left V 2 bases short and J 8 bases short, with 7 bases between. The CDR3 here is CASSLPMYEQFF. Written as DNA, the CDR3 is TGTGCCAGCAGCTTACCCATGTATGAGCAGTTCTTC.